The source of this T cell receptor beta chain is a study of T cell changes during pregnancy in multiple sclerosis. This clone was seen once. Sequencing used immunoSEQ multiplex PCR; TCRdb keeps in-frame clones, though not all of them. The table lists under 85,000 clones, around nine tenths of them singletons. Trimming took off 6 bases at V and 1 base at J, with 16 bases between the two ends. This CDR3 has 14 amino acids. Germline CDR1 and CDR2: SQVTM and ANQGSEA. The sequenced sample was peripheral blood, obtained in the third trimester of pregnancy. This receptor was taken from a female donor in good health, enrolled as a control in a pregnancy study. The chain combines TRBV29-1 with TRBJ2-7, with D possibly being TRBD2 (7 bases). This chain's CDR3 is CSVLGGPQSYEQYF. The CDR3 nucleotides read TGCAGCGTCCTCGGGGGGCCACAATCCTACGAGCAGTACTTC.